A single sample gave rise to the 29 T cell receptor beta chains below, sequenced in a study of regulatory T cells in long-lasting Graves disease. Building the TCR beta libraries relied on iRepertoire HTBI primers, and CDR3 regions underwent Arm-PCR. Each CDR3 protein is one row after TCRdb ran MiXCR on the multiplex PCR reads. The profile shows approximately 360,000 distinct CDR3 sequences, 10% to 15% of them singletons. Time point described: newly diagnosed GD, antithyroid drugs for less than 3 months. Extracted PBMC RNA gave rise to the TCR library. These same data were also listed under a study on T cells in Graves' hyperthyroidism and ophthalmopathy.

The material sequenced was peripheral blood mononuclear cells (PBMCs), taken at new diagnosis, from a patient treated with antithyroid drugs. The receptors were sampled from a woman under 30 with Graves disease.

This clonotype came up many times. The chain has TRBV6-1 and TRBJ2-1; 11 nucleotides agree with TRBD2. Germline loops: CDR1 MNHNS, CDR2 SASEGT. The CDR3 runs to 16 residues. Trimming at V came to 5 bases and at J to 2 bases, leaving 5 bases not matched to a gene. In nucleotides, the CDR3 is TGTGCCAGCAGTCTTCGACTAGCGGGGACCTACAATGAGCAGTTCTTC. Translating it yields CASSLRLAGTYNEQFF.

The chain joins TRBV7-2 to TRBJ2-4; 10 bases agree with TRBD2. The trim removed 5 bases at V and 0 bases at J, leaving 10 bases unmatched. The CDR3 sequence is 18 residues long. Germline CDR1 and CDR2: SGHTA and FQGNSA. In DNA form, the CDR3 reads TGTGCCAGCAGCCGCTCACTAGCGGGGATACTAGCCAAAAACATTCAGTACTTC. This gives the protein CASSRSLAGILAKNIQYF.

Many counts were recorded for this clonotype. The V gene is TRBV20-1, the J gene TRBJ2-2, with a possible D match to TRBD2 (5 bases). Per germline, CDR1 DFQATT and CDR2 SNEGSKA (reference sequence). Trimming stripped 3 bases from V and 1 base from J, with 6 bases between. The CDR3 extends over 13 amino acids. The CDR3: CSASGVNTGELFF. The CDR3 DNA sequence: TGCAGTGCTAGCGGGGTGAACACCGGGGAGCTGTTTTTT.

This chain links TRBV12-3 or TRBV12-4 with TRBJ2-7, with 7 bases lining up with TRBD1. V was clipped by 4 bases and J by 8 bases; unmatched bases: 8. The CDR3 length is 13 residues. This CDR3 is CASSSGTVYKQYV. Here the CDR3 DNA reads TGTGCCAGCAGTTCCGGGACAGTTTACAAGCAGTACGTC.

In this sample, this clonotype turned up many times. The rearrangement joins TRBV12-3 or TRBV12-4 to TRBJ1-1, with 8 bases that match TRBD1. V shed 1 base and J 1 base; nucleotides not matched to a gene: 5. The CDR3 spans 16 residues. CDR3 protein: CASSLETGVWNTEAFF. The CDR3 DNA is TGTGCCAGCAGTTTAGAGACAGGGGTTTGGAACACTGAAGCTTTCTTT.

This clonotype has a count of ten or more. The V and J genes are TRBV24-1 and TRBJ1-1; D is undetermined. CDR1 and CDR2 from the germline V gene are KGHDR and SFDVKD. V lost 5 bases and J lost 9, with 12 bases in between. This CDR3 region has 12 residues. The CDR3 loop is CATSGGPEKAFF. Written as DNA, the CDR3 is TGTGCCACCAGTGGAGGGCCGGAAAAAGCTTTCTTT.

In its sample, this clonotype was seen many times. This chain uses TRBV6-1 with TRBJ2-2, with D possibly TRBD2 on 5 matching bases. The CDR3 is 13 amino acids. The V gene lost 6 bases and the J gene lost 6 bases, with 11 bases spanning the gap. Germline V gives CDR1 MNHNS, CDR2 SASEGT. CDR3 loop: CASRLVSAGELFF. CDR3 DNA: TGTGCCAGCAGGCTGGTTAGCGCCGGGGAGCTGTTTTTT.

A word on this clonotype: The junction differs from germline at one of its ends, possibly a read error. The chain couples TRBV20-1 to TRBJ1-2; D is possibly TRBD1 (6 bases). Germline values: CDR1 DFQATT, CDR2 SNEGSKA (reference sequence). The CDR3 sequence is 12 residues long. The DNA for the CDR3 is TGCAGTGCTAGTCAGGGGTCCTATGGCGACACCTTC. Encoded protein: CSASQGSYGDTF.

Details on this clonotype: Just one base apart from a much larger clone, this may be a read error. The chain couples TRBV5-1 to TRBJ2-3, with D possibly matching TRBD1 (5 bases). CDR1 and CDR2 (germline): SGHRS, YFSETQ. The CDR3 is 16 amino acids. The CDR3 DNA sequence: TGCGTCAGCAGCTTGGCCGGGCAGGGTTACACAGATACGCAGTATTTT. Translation: CVSSLAGQGYTDTQYF.

The gene calls are TRBV19 and TRBJ2-5; the match to TRBD1 covers 9 bases. Germline V gene lookup returns CDR1 LNHDA and CDR2 SQIVND (reference sequence). The CDR3 has 17 residues. J was trimmed by 2 bases and V by 5 bases; bases with no gene match: 12. The CDR3 nucleotides are TGTGCCAGTAGTCCTCTCCCGTGGGACAGGGTGCAAGAGACCCAGTACTTC. Translated: CASSPLPWDRVQETQYF.

This clonotype showed up many times. CDR3 nucleotides: TGCAGTGCTAGAGATTTTTCTCCGGGAATAGAGACCCAGTACTTC. It codes for CSARDFSPGIETQYF. The chain couples TRBV20-1 to TRBJ2-5; possibly TRBD2 for D (5 bases). CDR1 is DFQATT and CDR2 is SNEGSKA in the germline V gene (reference sequence). The CDR3 runs to 15 residues. V shed 0 bases and J shed 4 bases, with 15 bases lying between them.

This clonotype was counted many times. This chain links TRBV5-1 with TRBJ2-2; D not resolved. Germline loops: CDR1 SGHRS, CDR2 YFSETQ. Trimming cost V 3 bases and J 3 bases, with 6 bases left between them. This CDR3 has 13 residues. CDR3 nucleotides: TGCGCCAGCAGCTCCATGGACACCGGGGAGCTGTTTTTT. Protein: CASSSMDTGELFF.

This clonotype was found many times. The chain employs TRBV14 and TRBJ1-1, with D tentatively TRBD1 (5 bases). Looked up from germline, CDR1 is SGHDN and CDR2 is FVKESK. Between the trimmed V and J ends, which lost 1 base and 6 bases, there was a span of 9 bases. The CDR3 is 13 amino acids. CDR3 bases: TGTGCCAGCAGCCAAGTGTGGGGGGCTGAAGCTTTCTTT. This encodes CASSQVWGAEAFF. The entire variable domain, with the rest obtained from reference TRBV14 and TRBJ1-1, is as follows: EAGVTQFPSHSVIEKGQTVTLRCDPISGHDNLYWYRRVMGKEIKFLLHFVKESKQDESGMPNNRFLAERTGGTYSTLKVQPAELEDSGVYFCASSQVWGAEAFFGQGTRLTVV.

The chain uses TRBV7-9 and TRBJ2-5, with D possibly matching TRBD2 (5 bases). This CDR3 is 15 amino acids long. V dropped 1 base and J dropped 4 bases, with 13 bases sitting between them. CDR1 and CDR2 (germline): SEHNR, FQNEAQ (reference sequence). For the CDR3, the DNA is TGTGCCAGCAGCTTAGGGGTACATGGGAGAGAGACCCAGTACTTC. This gives the protein CASSLGVHGRETQYF.

The rearrangement links TRBV9 to TRBJ2-3, with TRBD2 matching over 9 bases. With V trimmed by 3 bases and J by 4 bases, 12 bases remained unmatched. Germline CDR1 is SGDLS and CDR2 is YYNGEE. This CDR3 spans 17 amino acids. The CDR3 bases are TGTGCCAGCAGCGGCGGGAGGGGGGCCCCAGTTTCAGATACGCAGTATTTT. Its protein is CASSGGRGAPVSDTQYF.

This clonotype was seen a few times. The V and J genes are TRBV7-2 and TRBJ1-4, with TRBD1 as a possible D gene (6 bases). CDR1 is SGHTA and CDR2 is FQGNSA in the germline V gene. This CDR3 has 16 residues. Trimming pared 5 bases from V and 5 bases from J, leaving 18 bases between. Here the CDR3 reads CASSRVGGRGNEKLFF. CDR3 DNA: TGTGCCAGCAGCCGTGTGGGGGGCCGGGGGAATGAAAAACTGTTTTTT.

To note about this clonotype: A much larger clone differs by one base, so this may be a read error. The chain has TRBV27 and TRBJ2-1, with 10 bases lining up with TRBD2. The trim removed 3 bases at V and 10 bases at J, leaving 9 bases unmatched. CDR1 MNHEY and CDR2 SMNVEV come from the germline V gene (reference sequence). The CDR3 length is 15 residues. DNA for the CDR3: TGTGCCAGCAGTTTTCGACTAGCGGGTTTCTACGAGCAGTTCTTC. Protein: CASSFRLAGFYEQFF.

Many counts were recorded for this clonotype. V gene TRBV5-1 combines with J gene TRBJ2-1; 8 nucleotides agree with TRBD2. The V and J ends lost 5 bases and 4 bases, in that order; junction bases with no gene match: 8. Germline V gene lookup returns CDR1 SGHRS and CDR2 YFSETQ. The CDR3 has 15 amino acids. CDR3 loop: CASRRGEASYNEQFF. The DNA for the CDR3 is TGCGCCAGCAGGCGGGGGGAAGCTAGTTACAATGAGCAGTTCTTC.

J is TRBJ2-5 and V is TRBV25-1, with 8 bases lining up with TRBD2. Looked up from germline, CDR1 is MGHDK and CDR2 is SYGVNS. The CDR3 runs to 12 residues. Trimming took 7 bases from V and 7 from J; bases not matched to a gene: 5. This CDR3 is CASTGGAGTQYF. The CDR3 nucleotides read TGTGCCAGCACCGGGGGGGCCGGGACCCAGTACTTC.

This clonotype has at least ten counts. V is TRBV11-2 and J is TRBJ1-2, with 7 bases matching TRBD1. The CDR3 covers 17 residues. Germline V CDR1 and CDR2: SGHAT, FQNNGV. Trimming at V came to 2 bases and at J to 4 bases, leaving 13 bases not matched to a gene. CDR3: CASSLRVSAWDSYGYTF. CDR3 nucleotide sequence: TGTGCCAGCAGCTTAAGGGTCAGTGCGTGGGACAGCTATGGCTACACCTTC.

This clonotype has a count of ten or more. The V call is TRBV3-1, the J call TRBJ2-5; 10 bases map to TRBD1. From germline, CDR1 is LGHDT and CDR2 YNNKEL (reference sequence). The CDR3 totals 17 residues. The V and J ends lost 4 bases and 9 bases, in that order; junction bases with no gene match: 17. The CDR3 loop reads CASSPRDRGGGELAQYF. CDR3 in DNA: TGTGCCAGCAGCCCCCGGGACAGGGGCGGTGGGGAGTTGGCCCAGTACTTC.

This clonotype has a handful of counts. The chain uses TRBV18 and TRBJ1-5; a possible D gene is TRBD1 (5 bases). The V and J ends lost 3 bases and 7 bases respectively, with 13 bases between them. In germline, CDR1 is KGHSH, CDR2 LQKENI. The CDR3 spans 14 residues. DNA of the CDR3: TGTGCCAGCTCACCTACGAGGGGCGACCAGCCCCAGCATTTT. Its protein product is CASSPTRGDQPQHF.

A note on this clonotype: Germline is not matched at one junction end, which may reflect a read error. The V and J genes are TRBV5-1 and TRBJ2-5; 9 positions match TRBD2. This CDR3 is 15 amino acids long. The germline gives CDR1 SGHRS, CDR2 YFSETQ. The CDR3: CASMLAGGFQEIQYF. DNA for the CDR3: TGCGCCAGCATGCTGGCGGGGGGGTTCCAAGAGATCCAGTACTTC.

This clonotype was counted a few times. The genes are TRBV20-1 and TRBJ2-2; D is unclear. Germline V gene data show CDR1 as DFQATT and CDR2 as SNEGSKA (reference sequence). Deletions cut 0 bases from V and 9 bases from J, with 5 bases between. CDR3 length: 11 amino acids. The CDR3 DNA sequence: TGCAGTGCTAGAGATTCGAGGGAGCTGTTTTTT. Translating it yields CSARDSRELFF.

J is TRBJ2-4 and V is TRBV27, with a possible D match to TRBD2 (6 bases). The CDR3 length is 15 residues. V lost 5 bases and J lost 6, with 17 bases in between. CDR1 and CDR2 from the germline V gene are MNHEY and SMNVEV (reference sequence). The CDR3 DNA reads TGTGCCAGCAGTGGGATTCCGGGAGCCGGAAACATTCAGTACTTC. As protein: CASSGIPGAGNIQYF.

This clonotype was seen repeatedly, ten times or more. This chain connects TRBV12-3 or TRBV12-4 to TRBJ2-5; tentatively, D is TRBD1 (5 bases). Trimming removed 3 bases from V and 1 base from J, with 12 bases in between. The CDR3 covers 15 residues. The CDR3 region is CASSFWGRSQETQYF. CDR3 nucleotides: TGTGCCAGCAGTTTCTGGGGCAGATCCCAAGAGACCCAGTACTTC.

The table lists this clonotype with many counts. The genes are TRBV28 and TRBJ2-3; no clear D. The CDR3 has 14 amino acids. Germline CDR1 MDHEN, CDR2 SYDVKM. V was pared by 4 bases and J by 1 base, with 9 bases between. The CDR3, as DNA: TGTGCCAGCAGTTCTTATAAGCGCACAGATACGCAGTATTTT. Translated: CASSSYKRTDTQYF.

V usage is TRBV5-1 and J usage is TRBJ2-3; TRBD2 agrees at 15 bases. The closer fit of TRBJ2-1 to the DNA end suggests the J call may be wrong. Looked up from germline, CDR1 is SGHRS and CDR2 is YFSETQ. The CDR3 contains 16 residues. The CDR3 loop is CASSQGLAGGLDEQFF. CDR3 in DNA: TGCGCCAGCAGCCAGGGACTAGCGGGGGGCCTAGATGAGCAGTTCTTC.

This clonotype was seen ten or more times. The rearrangement joins TRBV24-1 to TRBJ2-7; no firm D call. Trimming shortened V by 3 bases and J by 3 bases, and 5 bases separated the two germline ends. The CDR3 consists of 12 residues. Germline loops: CDR1 KGHDR, CDR2 SFDVKD. As DNA, the CDR3 is TGTGCCACCAGTGATGTGGGCTACGAGCAGTACTTC. Protein sequence: CATSDVGYEQYF.